The entry below gives a single T cell receptor beta chain sequence along with its context. This sample was included in a study of blood T cell repertoires in COVID-19. Overall study context: Whether acute or convalescent, the COVID-19 samples came from the United States, Italy and Spain. PBMCs, B-cell-depleted T cells, or T cells were the source of the cDNA or gDNA that made up the material.

In the original analysis: Amplified reference gene primers provided the basis for estimating nucleated cell counts. TCRdb keeps only in-frame clones here, not all; method: immunoSEQ multiplex PCR. V and J calls and clone size are copied from that table; D and trimming were computed from the DNA. The repertoire holds roughly 150,000 clones, with about 85% as singletons. CDR3 length equals 15 residues. The junction had 8 bases not matched to a gene; V was cut back by 1 base and J by 6 bases. Germline V CDR1 and CDR2: SGDLS, YYNGEE. Sample: peripheral blood. The source of this sequence is a woman in her 70s with acute or convalescent COVID-19. The chain employs TRBV9 and TRBJ2-7; TRBD1 matches 9 bases. The CDR3 here is CASSVTDRGAIEQYF. The CDR3 DNA follows: TGTGCCAGCAGCGTAACCGACAGGGGGGCGATCGAGCAGTACTTC. Complete variable domain (other parts from reference TRBV9 and TRBJ2-7): DSGVTQTPKHLITATGQRVTLRCSPRSGDLSVYWYQQSLDQGLQFLIQYYNGEERAKGNILERFSAQQFPDLHSELNLSSLELGDSALYFCASSVTDRGAIEQYFGPGTRLTVT.